Each of the 26 T cell receptor beta chains below was sequenced from the same sample in a study of blood T cell repertoires in COVID-19. Measured with immunoSEQ multiplex PCR; TCRdb has only the in-frame clones, and not every one. The sample has about 50,000 clones, about 72% seen once. Sequenced input: PBMCs or T cells enriched from blood (not recorded which). These receptors all come from a woman between 50 and 59 years old with acute COVID-19.

V is TRBV3-1 (or the pseudogene TRBV3-2) and J is TRBJ2-7; D unclear. The V and J ends lost 0 bases and 4 bases respectively, with 7 bases between them. The CDR3 spans 13 residues. CDR1 and CDR2 from the germline V gene are LGHDT and YNNKEL (reference sequence). This CDR3 reads CASSQESPYEQYF. For the CDR3, the DNA is TGTGCCAGCAGCCAAGAATCCCCATACGAGCAGTACTTC.

CDR3 region: CASSSLDRNYGYTF. CDR3 nucleotide sequence: TGTGCCAGCAGTTCCCTGGACAGGAACTATGGCTACACCTTC. This chain links TRBV11-2 with TRBJ1-2; 7 bases map to TRBD1. The germline V gene encodes CDR1 SGHAT and CDR2 FQNNGV. The CDR3 loop spans 14 amino acids. V was clipped by 6 bases and J by 2 bases; unmatched bases: 6.

V gene TRBV30 combines with J gene TRBJ2-5, with D possibly TRBD1 on 5 matching bases. V dropped 4 bases and J dropped 0 bases, with 6 bases sitting between them. CDR1 is GTSNPN and CDR2 is SVGIG in the germline V gene (reference sequence). This CDR3 is 12 amino acids long. CDR3 in DNA: TGTGCCTGGAAGGGGTACCAAGAGACCCAGTACTTC. Its translation is CAWKGYQETQYF.

The CDR3, as DNA: TGTGCCAGTACGGGGGACAGGGGGAACGAAAAACTGTTTTTT. Translation: CASTGDRGNEKLFF. The chain carries TRBV2 and TRBJ1-4, with 11 bases identical to TRBD1. Germline trimming cut 9 bases from V and 8 bases from J; bases unmatched to any gene: 8. Per germline, CDR1 SNHLY and CDR2 FYNNEI. The CDR3 runs 14 residues.

The rearrangement links TRBV28 to TRBJ1-5, with D tentatively TRBD1 (5 bases). V was shortened by 1 base and J by 1 base, with 8 bases between the two germline ends. This CDR3 region has 15 residues. Germline values: CDR1 MDHEN, CDR2 SYDVKM. CDR3 in amino acids: CASSLSGWSNQPQHF. CDR3 in DNA: TGTGCCAGCAGTTTATCAGGGTGGAGCAATCAGCCCCAGCATTTT.

V and J are TRBV2 and TRBJ2-7, with a weak D call TRBD1 (5 bases). Trimming left V 1 base short and J 3 bases short, with 22 bases between. Germline lookup yields CDR1 SNHLY and CDR2 FYNNEI. This CDR3 comprises 18 residues. The CDR3 coding sequence is TGTGCCAGCAGTGAAGACCCCCTTGGCAGGGTTGATTTCTACGAGCAGTACTTC. Protein: CASSEDPLGRVDFYEQYF. Full variable domain (remainder filled in from reference TRBV2 and TRBJ2-7): EPEVTQTPSHQVTQMGQEVILRCVPISNHLYFYWYRQILGQKVEFLVSFYNNEISEKSEIFDDQFSVERPDGSNFTLKIRSTKLEDSAMYFCASSEDPLGRVDFYEQYFGPGTRLTVT.

J is TRBJ2-7 and V is TRBV27; possibly TRBD1 for D (6 bases). The V and J ends lost 5 bases and 2 bases respectively, with 16 bases between them. The length of the CDR3 is 15 residues. From germline, CDR1 is MNHEY and CDR2 SMNVEV (reference sequence). CDR3 nucleotide sequence: TGTGCCAGCAGTGCAAGCACAGGGTTAACCTACGAGCAGTACTTC. This gives the protein CASSASTGLTYEQYF.

The V and J genes are TRBV5-8 and TRBJ1-1; 9 bases are shared with TRBD1. Germline V gene sequence: CDR1 SGHTS, CDR2 YDEGEE. Trimming removed 4 bases from V and 1 base from J; junction bases left unmatched: 8. CDR3 length equals 16 residues. The CDR3 loop reads CASSVGLTGGNTEAFF. Written as DNA, the CDR3 is TGTGCCAGCAGCGTAGGCTTGACAGGGGGGAACACTGAAGCTTTCTTT.

This clone was counted between two and nine times. This chain uses TRBV2 with TRBJ1-6; 7 bases are shared with TRBD1. Germline-derived CDR1 and CDR2 are SNHLY and FYNNEI. The V segment lost 6 bases and the J segment 4 bases; nucleotides outside the gene matches: 6. This CDR3 comprises 15 residues. The CDR3 loop is CASSRQGGYNSPLHF. The DNA of the CDR3 is TGTGCCAGCAGCCGACAGGGTGGATATAATTCACCCCTCCACTTT. Based on the CDR3 plus reference TRBV2 and TRBJ1-6, the full variable domain is EPEVTQTPSHQVTQMGQEVILRCVPISNHLYFYWYRQILGQKVEFLVSFYNNEISEKSEIFDDQFSVERPDGSNFTLKIRSTKLEDSAMYFCASSRQGGYNSPLHFGNGTRLTVT.

This chain uses TRBV6-1 with TRBJ2-1; tentative D call: TRBD1 (6 bases). CDR1 is MNHNS and CDR2 is SASEGT in the germline V gene. The CDR3 runs to 15 residues. The V and J ends lost 2 bases and 6 bases respectively, with 14 bases between them. CDR3 sequence: CASSETGQIFNEQFF. The CDR3 bases are TGTGCCAGCAGTGAAACAGGGCAGATTTTCAATGAGCAGTTCTTC.

This clone was found a few times. The chain joins TRBV18 to TRBJ1-2; TRBD1 matches 8 bases. Germline V gene lookup returns CDR1 KGHSH and CDR2 LQKENI. Germline trimming cut 2 bases from V and 0 bases from J; bases unmatched to any gene: 2. This CDR3 region has 15 residues. DNA of the CDR3: TGTGCCAGCTCACCAGGGACAGGCTCTAACTATGGCTACACCTTC. Translation gives CASSPGTGSNYGYTF.

The rearrangement links TRBV5-1 to TRBJ2-5, with 9 positions matching TRBD2. The CDR3 runs 17 residues. CDR1 SGHRS and CDR2 YFSETQ come from the germline V gene. Unmatched junction bases numbered 7, after V lost 0 bases and J lost 1 base. This CDR3 reads CASSLEGAAGGQETQYF. CDR3 nucleotide sequence: TGCGCCAGCAGCTTGGAAGGGGCAGCGGGGGGCCAAGAGACCCAGTACTTC.

This chain links TRBV6-1 with TRBJ2-7; a weak D match, TRBD2 (6 bases). Germline lookup yields CDR1 MNHNS and CDR2 SASEGT. Trimming removed 1 base at V and 2 bases at J, with 15 bases between. This CDR3 contains 16 residues. This CDR3 is CASSEGVRGFPYEQYF. The DNA for the CDR3 is TGTGCCAGCAGTGAAGGAGTGCGGGGATTTCCCTACGAGCAGTACTTC.

This clone was recorded once. V usage is TRBV11-2 and J usage is TRBJ1-1, with unresolved D. The germline CDR1 and CDR2 sequences are SGHAT and FQNNGV. V was cut by 6 bases and J by 0 bases, with 8 bases left in between. This CDR3 is built from 13 residues. CDR3 sequence reads: CASSSRLNTEAFF. The CDR3 DNA is TGTGCCAGCAGTTCTCGGTTGAACACTGAAGCTTTCTTT.

The sample holds one count of this clone. The chain uses TRBV3-1 (or the pseudogene TRBV3-2) and TRBJ1-1; the D gene is possibly TRBD1 (5 bases). Per the germline V gene, CDR1 is LGHDT and CDR2 is YNNKEL (reference sequence). Trimming shortened V by 6 bases and J by 2 bases, and 13 bases separated the two germline ends. The CDR3 spans 14 residues. The CDR3 spells CASSLTDSNTEAFF. In DNA form, the CDR3 reads TGTGCCAGCAGTCTTACTGACAGTAACACTGAAGCTTTCTTT.

The V call is TRBV12-5, the J call TRBJ1-2, with D tentatively TRBD1 (5 bases). Trimming stripped 0 bases from V and 8 bases from J, with 19 bases between. The germline gives CDR1 LGHNT, CDR2 FRNRAP. The CDR3 has 16 residues. Here the CDR3 DNA reads TGTGCTAGTGGTTTGGTAAAGCCGGCGGGGCATGAAGGCTACACCTTC. This sequence encodes CASGLVKPAGHEGYTF. Full variable domain (remainder filled in from reference TRBV12-5 and TRBJ1-2): DARVTQTPRHKVTEMGQEVTMRCQPILGHNTVFWYRQTMMQGLELLAYFRNRAPLDDSGMPKDRFSAEMPDATLATLKIQPSEPRDSAVYFCASGLVKPAGHEGYTFGSGTRLTVV.

This chain uses TRBV5-4 with TRBJ2-7; TRBD2 agrees at 11 bases. CDR1 SGHNT and CDR2 YYREEE come from the germline V gene (reference sequence). Losses at the gene ends were 4 bases for V and 4 bases for J; bases not matched to a gene: 10. The CDR3 has 16 amino acids. This chain's CDR3 is CASSLTGTSGRYEQYF. In nucleotides, the CDR3 is TGTGCCAGCAGCCTGACCGGGACTAGCGGACGATACGAGCAGTACTTC.

The chain has TRBV2 and TRBJ2-3; D gene uncertain. The CDR3 contains 12 residues. Trimming stripped 5 bases from V and 8 bases from J, with 11 bases between. Germline V lookup: CDR1 SNHLY, CDR2 FYNNEI. Here the CDR3 DNA reads TGTGCCAGCAGTTTAACACGAGGTACGCAGTATTTT. Amino acid sequence: CASSLTRGTQYF. The whole variable domain, filled in from reference TRBV2 and TRBJ2-3, reads EPEVTQTPSHQVTQMGQEVILRCVPISNHLYFYWYRQILGQKVEFLVSFYNNEISEKSEIFDDQFSVERPDGSNFTLKIRSTKLEDSAMYFCASSLTRGTQYFGPGTRLTVL.

The J gene is TRBJ1-1, the V gene TRBV29-1, with 7 bases matching TRBD1. V shed 8 bases and J 2 bases; nucleotides not matched to a gene: 11. The CDR3 totals 14 residues. The V gene's germline CDR1 is SQVTM and CDR2 ANQGSEA. The CDR3 here is CSFTRGIINTEAFF. The CDR3 DNA reads as TGCAGCTTTACCAGGGGGATAATTAACACTGAAGCTTTCTTT.

The chain carries TRBV2 and TRBJ1-1, with D possibly being TRBD1 (5 bases). CDR1 is SNHLY, CDR2 FYNNEI, per germline. V lost 1 base to trimming and J lost 3 bases, with 9 bases between them. This CDR3 region has 14 residues. CDR3 region: CASSEGGGYTEAFF. Here the CDR3 DNA reads TGTGCCAGCAGTGAAGGGGGCGGATACACTGAAGCTTTCTTT. The full variable domain, in which reference TRBV2 and TRBJ1-1 provide the parts outside the CDR3, is EPEVTQTPSHQVTQMGQEVILRCVPISNHLYFYWYRQILGQKVEFLVSFYNNEISEKSEIFDDQFSVERPDGSNFTLKIRSTKLEDSAMYFCASSEGGGYTEAFFGQGTRLTVV.

The V gene is TRBV15, the J gene TRBJ1-1; D might be TRBD1 (6 bases). CDR3 length equals 13 residues. CDR1 LNHNV and CDR2 YYDKDF come from the germline V gene (reference sequence). With 0 bases removed from V and 8 bases from J, the gap between germline ends came to 10 bases. CDR3 bases: TGTGCCACCAGCAGAGATTTGGGGGCAGAAGCTTTCTTT. Protein sequence: CATSRDLGAEAFF.

Only a few counts were recorded for this clone. This chain uses TRBV4-1 with TRBJ2-1; the D gene is possibly TRBD1 (6 bases). Germline CDR1 is MGHRA and CDR2 is YSYEKL. This CDR3 has 16 residues. Trimming pared 3 bases from V and 0 bases from J, leaving 12 bases between. CDR3 loop: CASSQPGQRSYNEQFF. The CDR3 region has the DNA TGCGCCAGCAGCCAGCCGGGACAACGCTCCTACAATGAGCAGTTCTTC.

The CDR3 coding sequence is TGTGCCACCAGTCCCACTAGCGGGGAAACCTACGAGCAGTACTTC. Translation: CATSPTSGETYEQYF. This rearrangement joins TRBV24-1 to TRBJ2-7, with TRBD2 matching over 10 bases. In germline, CDR1 is KGHDR, CDR2 SFDVKD. V was clipped by 6 bases and J by 2 bases; unmatched bases: 6. The CDR3 is 15 residues long.

This sequence joins TRBV9 and TRBJ1-2, with D maybe TRBD1 (6 bases). Germline CDR1 is SGDLS and CDR2 is YYNGEE. V lost 3 bases and J lost 4, with 13 bases in between. The CDR3 totals 14 residues. CDR3 DNA sequence: TGTGCCAGCAGCGCATGGACAGCGTCCTATGGCTACACCTTC. Amino acids: CASSAWTASYGYTF.

V gene TRBV25-1 combines with J gene TRBJ1-1; a weak D match, TRBD1 (6 bases). The germline V gene encodes CDR1 MGHDK and CDR2 SYGVNS. Trimming removed 4 bases at V and 9 bases at J, with 12 bases between. CDR3 length: 12 residues. CDR3 residues: CASSAVTGKAFF. Written as DNA, the CDR3 is TGTGCCAGCAGTGCCGTAACAGGGAAAGCTTTCTTT.

V gene TRBV6-1 combines with J gene TRBJ2-7; D gene unclear. Germline CDR1 is MNHNS and CDR2 is SASEGT. The CDR3 loop spans 13 amino acids. Trimming took 0 bases from V and 5 from J, leaving 8 bases between them. The CDR3 protein is CASSEAGRHEQYF. CDR3 in DNA: TGTGCCAGCAGTGAAGCAGGCAGGCACGAGCAGTACTTC.